Following are 32 T cell receptor beta chains from one sample sequenced in a study of blood T cell repertoires in COVID-19. Clones were read by immunoSEQ multiplex PCR, and TCRdb kept only the in-frame ones, dropping some. The sample carries more than 200,000 clones, around 81% recorded once. Sequencing used peripheral blood. These receptor sequences come from a man between 50 and 59 years old with active or convalescent COVID-19.

This chain uses TRBV7-3 with TRBJ1-1; D unclear. Per the germline V gene, CDR1 is SGHTA and CDR2 is FQGTGA. The CDR3 consists of 13 residues. Trimming removed 1 base at V and 3 bases at J, with 6 bases between. CDR3 residues: CASSLKFDTEAFF. The CDR3 region has the DNA TGTGCCAGCAGCTTAAAATTCGACACTGAAGCTTTCTTT.

A few counts support this clone. The rearrangement uses TRBV7-9 and TRBJ1-5; 8 nucleotides agree with TRBD1. Trimming cost V 4 bases and J 6 bases; bases outside gene matches: 8. Germline CDR1 is SEHNR and CDR2 is FQNEAQ (reference sequence). The CDR3 spans 15 residues. This CDR3 is CASSSGQGWSQPQHF. The CDR3 coding sequence is TGTGCCAGCAGCTCCGGACAGGGTTGGAGTCAGCCCCAGCATTTT.

The V call is TRBV15, the J call TRBJ2-6, with 10 bases aligning to TRBD2. The CDR3 is 17 residues long. V shed 6 bases and J 0 bases; nucleotides not matched to a gene: 5. Per the germline V gene, CDR1 is LNHNV and CDR2 is YYDKDF (reference sequence). CDR3 DNA sequence: TGTGCCACCAGAAGTAGCGGGGGGTTCTCTGGGGCCAACGTCCTGACTTTC. This translates into CATRSSGGFSGANVLTF. The variable domain in full, completed from reference TRBV15 and TRBJ2-6, reads DAMVIQNPRYQVTQFGKPVTLSCSQTLNHNVMYWYQQKSSQAPKLLFHYYDKDFNNEADTPDNFQSRRPNTSFCFLDIRSPGLGDTAMYLCATRSSGGFSGANVLTFGAGSRLTVL.

The V and J genes are TRBV27 and TRBJ2-3; TRBD2 matches 8 bases. The CDR3 loop spans 15 amino acids. J gave up 3 bases and V 0 bases, and 2 bases lay outside the gene matches. Germline CDR1 MNHEY, CDR2 SMNVEV (reference sequence). In nucleotides, the CDR3 is TGTGCCAGCAGTTTATCGGGCGGGGGGACAGATACGCAGTATTTT. This sequence encodes CASSLSGGGTDTQYF.

The genes are TRBV3-1 (or the pseudogene TRBV3-2) and TRBJ2-7; no reliable D call. CDR1 and CDR2 from the germline V gene are LGHDT and YNNKEL (reference sequence). The ends were cut back, 2 bases at V and 4 bases at J, with 9 bases in the middle. The CDR3 covers 13 residues. CDR3 in amino acids: CASSQNFEYEQYF. In nucleotides, the CDR3 is TGTGCCAGCAGCCAAAACTTTGAATACGAGCAGTACTTC.

The chain uses TRBV18 and TRBJ2-5; D is possibly TRBD1 (6 bases). Germline V lookup: CDR1 KGHSH, CDR2 LQKENI. The V end lost 5 bases, the J end lost 2 bases, and 12 bases lay between the germline ends. The CDR3 consists of 14 residues. The CDR3 nucleotides are TGTGCCAGCTCATCCGGACAGCTACAAGAGACCCAGTACTTC. It codes for CASSSGQLQETQYF.

The chain couples TRBV5-6 to TRBJ1-4; D is possibly TRBD1 (6 bases). The CDR3 sequence is 16 residues long. CDR1 is SGHDT, CDR2 YYEEEE, per germline. With 5 bases removed from V and 6 bases from J, the gap between germline ends came to 20 bases. The CDR3 here is CASSQSAGVGDEKLFF. DNA of the CDR3: TGTGCCAGCAGTCAGTCTGCAGGGGTGGGGGATGAAAAACTGTTTTTT.

This chain uses TRBV5-4 with TRBJ2-1; possibly TRBD1 for D (5 bases). The CDR3 consists of 14 residues. The V and J ends lost 0 bases and 9 bases respectively, with 13 bases between them. Germline V lookup: CDR1 SGHNT, CDR2 YYREEE (reference sequence). The CDR3 spells CASSLGGTGGEQFF. CDR3 in DNA: TGTGCCAGCAGCTTGGGGGGCACGGGTGGTGAGCAGTTCTTC.

The V and J genes are TRBV6-5 and TRBJ2-7, with TRBD2 matching 11 bases. The CDR3 spans 15 residues. V shed 5 bases, J shed 1 base, and the junction held 4 bases outside the gene matches. The germline V gene has CDR1 MNHEY and CDR2 SVGAGI. CDR3 region: CASSPGTSGSYEQYF. In nucleotides, the CDR3 is TGTGCCAGCAGTCCCGGGACTAGCGGTTCCTACGAGCAGTACTTC.

This clone was observed once. The chain joins TRBV18 to TRBJ2-3; 10 positions match TRBD1. Germline-derived CDR1 and CDR2 are KGHSH and LQKENI. Trimming took 3 bases from V and 6 from J; bases not matched to a gene: 9. This CDR3 spans 16 amino acids. CDR3 sequence: CASSPKTGGKGDTQYF. In nucleotides, the CDR3 is TGTGCCAGCTCACCGAAGACAGGGGGCAAGGGGGATACGCAGTATTTT.

In the case of this clone: One end of the junction is discordant with germline, which a read error may explain. V and J are TRBV5-1 and TRBJ2-3; D may be TRBD1 (6 bases). The germline CDR1 and CDR2 sequences are SGHRS and YFSETQ. The CDR3 has 13 amino acids. The CDR3 region has the DNA TGCGCCAGCACCTTGGAAGGGGGAGATACGCAGTATTTT. Amino acids: CASTLEGGDTQYF.

This clone was picked up one time. The chain links TRBV12-3 or TRBV12-4 to TRBJ2-3, with TRBD1 matching over 7 bases. This CDR3 has 13 amino acids. J was trimmed by 6 bases and V by 6 bases; bases with no gene match: 6. The chain's CDR3 is CASRKTGSDTQYF. The CDR3 DNA reads as TGTGCCAGCAGAAAGACAGGGTCGGATACGCAGTATTTT.

This chain joins TRBV27 and TRBJ1-2, with D possibly being TRBD1 (6 bases). Germline V gives CDR1 MNHEY, CDR2 SMNVEV (reference sequence). The ends were cut back, 6 bases at V and 6 bases at J, with 14 bases in the middle. The CDR3 covers 13 residues. CDR3 sequence reads: CASRYLDSNGYTF. The CDR3 DNA reads as TGTGCCAGCAGATACCTGGACAGTAATGGCTACACCTTC.

The rearrangement links TRBV3-1 (or the pseudogene TRBV3-2) to TRBJ2-1, with TRBD2 matching over 9 bases. V was clipped by 4 bases and J by 9 bases; unmatched bases: 4. The CDR3 loop spans 13 amino acids. Germline values: CDR1 LGHDT, CDR2 YNNKEL (reference sequence). The CDR3 DNA reads TGTGCCAGCAGCCTAGCGGGGGACTCTGAGCAGTTCTTC. It yields the protein CASSLAGDSEQFF.

The J gene is TRBJ1-5, the V gene TRBV19; D not resolved. The V end was cut by 1 base, the J end by 4 bases, with 11 bases between. Per germline, CDR1 LNHDA and CDR2 SQIVND (reference sequence). The CDR3 totals 15 residues. The CDR3 is CASSIATGSNQPQHF. In DNA, the CDR3 is TGTGCCAGTAGTATAGCCACGGGTTCTAATCAGCCCCAGCATTTT.

The chain uses TRBV6-6 and TRBJ1-5, with D possibly TRBD1 on 5 matching bases. V shed 5 bases and J shed 4 bases, with 15 bases lying between them. The CDR3 runs 15 residues. Germline CDR1 reads MNHNY; CDR2 reads SVGAGI (reference sequence). CDR3 protein: CASSDGHINNQPQHF. CDR3 nucleotide sequence: TGTGCCAGCAGTGATGGACATATTAATAATCAGCCCCAGCATTTT.

The rearrangement uses TRBV6-4 and TRBJ1-1; 8 nucleotides agree with TRBD1. Germline V gene lookup returns CDR1 MRHNA and CDR2 SNTAGT. This CDR3 is 14 amino acids long. V lost 0 bases, J lost 11 bases, and 8 bases stayed unmatched. CDR3 residues: CASSDSFRTGKAFF. The DNA of the CDR3 is TGTGCCAGCAGTGACTCTTTTAGGACAGGGAAGGCTTTCTTT.

V is TRBV19 and J is TRBJ1-1; 10 nucleotides match TRBD1. Germline V gene sequence: CDR1 LNHDA, CDR2 SQIVND (reference sequence). The length of the CDR3 is 16 residues. With V trimmed by 4 bases and J by 6 bases, 11 bases remained unmatched. In DNA form, the CDR3 reads TGTGCCAGTAGTAGTTACCTCGCAGGGACAGGGGCTGAAGCTTTCTTT. It translates to CASSSYLAGTGAEAFF.

The genes are TRBV4-3 and TRBJ2-1, with 10 bases that match TRBD2. After removal of 1 base from V and 6 bases from J, the junction contained 9 bases not matched to a gene. This CDR3 has 17 amino acids. CDR1 and CDR2 (germline): LGHNA, YSLEER. The chain's CDR3 is CASSQGPSGGAGNEQFF. The CDR3 DNA reads as TGCGCCAGCAGCCAAGGGCCCAGCGGGGGGGCTGGCAATGAGCAGTTCTTC.

The chain is built from TRBV2 and TRBJ1-2; 7 bases align to TRBD1. Germline CDR1 is SNHLY and CDR2 is FYNNEI. The CDR3 extends over 14 amino acids. The V segment lost 6 bases and the J segment 4 bases; nucleotides outside the gene matches: 8. CDR3 in amino acids: CASSEQGTTYGYTF. The CDR3 bases are TGTGCCAGCAGCGAACAGGGGACTACCTATGGCTACACCTTC.

The rearrangement links TRBV3-1 (or the pseudogene TRBV3-2) to TRBJ2-7; 7 nucleotides match TRBD1. The CDR3 is made up of 14 amino acids. With V trimmed by 7 bases and J by 6 bases, 12 bases remained unmatched. Germline V gene sequence: CDR1 LGHDT, CDR2 YNNKEL (reference sequence). CDR3 coding DNA: TGTGCCAGCACGAAAGGGGACAGCCTCTTCGAGCAGTACTTC. Translating gives CASTKGDSLFEQYF.

The rearrangement uses TRBV9 and TRBJ1-1, with 9 bases fitting TRBD1. This CDR3 region has 15 residues. J lost 5 bases, V lost 4 bases, and 9 bases had no gene match. From germline, CDR1 is SGDLS and CDR2 YYNGEE. CDR3 protein: CASSHTGGAGTEAFF. As DNA, the CDR3 is TGTGCCAGCAGCCATACAGGGGGCGCAGGAACTGAAGCTTTCTTT.

The chain couples TRBV2 to TRBJ1-4, with 7 bases fitting TRBD1. Germline CDR1 SNHLY, CDR2 FYNNEI. With V trimmed by 6 bases and J by 2 bases, 3 bases remained unmatched. This CDR3 spans 14 amino acids. CDR3 in amino acids: CASSPTGTNEKLFF. CDR3 bases: TGTGCCAGCAGCCCGACAGGGACTAATGAAAAACTGTTTTTT. Full variable domain (missing parts from reference TRBV2 and TRBJ1-4): EPEVTQTPSHQVTQMGQEVILRCVPISNHLYFYWYRQILGQKVEFLVSFYNNEISEKSEIFDDQFSVERPDGSNFTLKIRSTKLEDSAMYFCASSPTGTNEKLFFGSGTQLSVL.

V gene TRBV30 combines with J gene TRBJ2-1; D possibly corresponds to TRBD1 (6 bases). This CDR3 spans 15 amino acids. The germline CDR1 and CDR2 sequences are GTSNPN and SVGIG (reference sequence). V was clipped by 3 bases and J by 8 bases, with 20 bases between them. This CDR3 is CAWRGGQSPFDEQFF. For the CDR3, the DNA is TGTGCCTGGAGGGGCGGACAGAGCCCCTTCGATGAGCAGTTCTTC.

The chain uses TRBV30 and TRBJ2-7; TRBD1 aligns across 8 bases. The CDR3 sequence is 13 residues long. Trimming removed 2 bases from V and 6 bases from J; junction bases left unmatched: 6. Per the germline V gene, CDR1 is GTSNPN and CDR2 is SVGIG (reference sequence). In DNA, the CDR3 is TGTGCCTGGAGTCCGGACAGGGCCACCGAGCAGTACTTC. Translation gives CAWSPDRATEQYF.

The chain is built from TRBV5-1 and TRBJ1-4; TRBD1 matches 10 bases. The CDR3 length is 15 residues. Germline V gene data show CDR1 as SGHRS and CDR2 as YFSETQ. The V segment lost 4 bases and the J segment 8 bases; nucleotides outside the gene matches: 8. CDR3 bases: TGCGCCAGCAGCGGCACCGGGACAGGGGAGGAAAAACTGTTTTTT. Protein: CASSGTGTGEEKLFF.

This chain links TRBV28 with TRBJ2-2, with no clear D. The CDR3 spans 13 residues. The ends were cut back, 5 bases at V and 8 bases at J, with 12 bases in the middle. CDR1 and CDR2 (germline): MDHEN, SYDVKM. CDR3 DNA sequence: TGTGCCAGCAGTCTCAGCGCGCCAGGGGAGCTGTTTTTT. It yields the protein CASSLSAPGELFF.

This clone was counted only a few times. This chain joins TRBV19 and TRBJ1-3; unclear D gene. Per the germline V gene, CDR1 is LNHDA and CDR2 is SQIVND (reference sequence). The CDR3 consists of 15 residues. The V and J ends lost 3 bases and 0 bases respectively, with 9 bases between them. DNA for the CDR3: TGTGCCAGTAGTATGTGGTCCAGCTCTGGAAACACCATATATTTT. Translating gives CASSMWSSSGNTIYF.

The gene calls are TRBV25-1 and TRBJ2-5; 11 bases fit TRBD2. The CDR3 has 15 residues. V was pared by 2 bases and J by 8 bases, with 7 bases of the junction left unmatched. CDR1 MGHDK and CDR2 SYGVNS come from the germline V gene. CDR3 protein: CASSETSGGLSTQYF. The CDR3 DNA sequence: TGTGCCAGCAGTGAAACTAGCGGGGGCCTCTCAACCCAGTACTTC.

The table lists this clone with a count of one. The CDR3 here is CASSQDRSTLGTQYF. The CDR3 nucleotides are TGTGCCAGCAGCCAAGATAGGTCGACTTTGGGGACCCAGTACTTC. V usage is TRBV3-1 (or the pseudogene TRBV3-2) and J usage is TRBJ2-5, with no clear D. From germline, CDR1 is LGHDT and CDR2 YNNKEL (reference sequence). The length of the CDR3 is 15 residues. Trimming cost V 0 bases and J 7 bases, with 15 bases left between them.

This chain connects TRBV2 to TRBJ2-1; 7 bases are a match to TRBD1. Germline CDR1 is SNHLY and CDR2 is FYNNEI. The J segment lost 10 bases and the V segment lost 10 bases, leaving 13 bases of the junction unmatched. The CDR3 is made up of 13 amino acids. The CDR3 reads CANPRGRLAEQFF. DNA for the CDR3: TGTGCCAACCCTAGGGGGCGGCTTGCCGAGCAGTTCTTC.

The chain uses TRBV29-1 and TRBJ2-3; the D is unclear. The CDR3 sequence is 13 residues long. The germline V gene has CDR1 SQVTM and CDR2 ANQGSEA. Trimming removed 4 bases from V and 4 bases from J, with 12 bases in between. The CDR3 sequence: CSVAAKLSDTQYF. CDR3 in DNA: TGCAGCGTTGCCGCAAAACTATCAGATACGCAGTATTTT.